This T cell receptor (beta chain) is from a study of blood T cell repertoires in COVID-19. Overall study: COVID-19 samples, acute and convalescent, were from the United States, Italy and Spain. Sample material is recorded as cDNA or gDNA derived from T cells, B-cell-depleted T cells, or PBMCs.

As originally analysed: Researchers report that nucleated cell counts were estimated from reference gene primer amplification. Clones were sequenced by immunoSEQ multiplex PCR, and TCRdb holds only the in-frame ones, with some missing. The V and J calls and clone size are taken from that table; D and trimming were inferred from the DNA. Altogether more than 90,000 clones are present, over 70% being singletons, with the ten largest covering 8.5% to 10%. This TCR derives from a woman of 80 years or more with acute or convalescent COVID-19. Material for sequencing was peripheral blood.

Here the CDR3 reads CASSLDQGTYEQYF. DNA for the CDR3: TGTGCCAGCAGCTTGGATCAGGGGACGTACGAGCAGTACTTC. The chain recombines TRBV5-4 with TRBJ2-7; tentative D call: TRBD1 (6 bases). Trimming pared 0 bases from V and 4 bases from J, leaving 11 bases between. The CDR3 is 14 amino acids. Germline V gene lookup returns CDR1 SGHNT and CDR2 YYREEE (reference sequence).